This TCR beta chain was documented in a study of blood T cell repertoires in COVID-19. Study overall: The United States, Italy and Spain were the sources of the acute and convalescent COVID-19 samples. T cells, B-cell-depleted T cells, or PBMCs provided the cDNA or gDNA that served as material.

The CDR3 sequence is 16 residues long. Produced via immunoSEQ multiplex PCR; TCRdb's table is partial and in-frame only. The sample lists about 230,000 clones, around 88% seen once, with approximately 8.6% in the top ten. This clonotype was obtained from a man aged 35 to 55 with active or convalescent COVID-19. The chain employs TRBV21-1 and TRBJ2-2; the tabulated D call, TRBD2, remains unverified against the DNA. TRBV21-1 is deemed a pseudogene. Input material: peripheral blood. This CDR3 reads CASSKKGGLGTGELFF. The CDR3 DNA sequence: TGTGCCAGCAGCAAAAAGGGGGGGCTCGGCACCGGGGAGCTGTTTTTT.